The sequence of this TCR beta chain was determined in a study of T cells in Graves' hyperthyroidism and ophthalmopathy. General study results and limits: Most expanded thyroid clonotypes above 0.001 also appeared in blood.

With respect to this clonotype: Its target is unknown. The conserved phenylalanine or tryptophan normally closing the CDR3 is absent here, so this likely arose from a read error.

This CDR3 region has 12 residues. Per the germline V gene, CDR1 is GTSNPN and CDR2 is SVGIG (reference sequence). The V and J ends lost 2 bases and 0 bases respectively, with 4 bases between them. Researchers amplified the TCR beta CDR3 regions from RNA transcripts. The study used the HTBI primer set for a first-round RT-PCR of the TCR CDR3. TCRdb itself ran the multiplex PCR reads through MiXCR, one entry per CDR3 protein. The top ten hold over 3.5% of the sample, which has under 650,000 distinct CDR3 sequences, about a sixth seen once. The rearrangement links TRBV30 to TRBJ1-1; D unresolved. The specimen sequenced was blood. The TCR was taken from a woman aged 30 to 39 with Graves' hyperthyroidism. The CDR3 loop reads CAWSFMNTEAFL. As DNA, the CDR3 is TGTGCCTGGAGTTTCATGAACACTGAAGCTTTCCTT.